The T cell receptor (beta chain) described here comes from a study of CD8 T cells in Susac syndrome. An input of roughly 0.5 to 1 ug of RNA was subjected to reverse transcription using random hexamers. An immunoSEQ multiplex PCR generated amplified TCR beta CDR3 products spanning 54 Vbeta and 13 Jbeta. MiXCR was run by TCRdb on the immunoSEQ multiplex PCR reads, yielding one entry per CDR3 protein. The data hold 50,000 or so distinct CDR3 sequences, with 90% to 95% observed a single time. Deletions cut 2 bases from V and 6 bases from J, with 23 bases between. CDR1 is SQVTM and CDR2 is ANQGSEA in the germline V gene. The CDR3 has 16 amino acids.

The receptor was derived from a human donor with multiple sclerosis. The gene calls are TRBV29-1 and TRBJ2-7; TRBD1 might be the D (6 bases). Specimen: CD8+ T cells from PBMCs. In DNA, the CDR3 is TGCAGCGTTGAAAAAAAGAGGCCGGGACATGACGCCGAGCAGTACTTC. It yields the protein CSVEKKRPGHDAEQYF.